This TCR beta chain was obtained from a study of CD8 T cells in ankylosing spondylitis. Study outcomes and limitations: Previously reported in reactive arthritis synovial fluid and blood were some of the motif variants. A motif of seven or eight highly homologous TCR beta variants was seen as apparently characteristic of ankylosing spondylitis blood. Peripheral blood samples showed relatively rare disease-linked clones, and these clones were CD8+.

This clonotype was picked up many times. The antigen is undetermined. Libraries for TCR beta were made by quantitative 5'-RACE with molecular barcodes. MiXCR, applied by TCRdb to the 5' RACE reads, yields one record per CDR3 protein. The sample yields roughly 180,000 distinct CDR3 sequences, around a tenth seen once. The V gene lost 5 bases and the J gene lost 6 bases, with 10 bases spanning the gap. CDR1 is LGHNA and CDR2 is YSLEER in the germline V gene. The CDR3 runs to 13 residues. The rearrangement uses TRBV4-3 and TRBJ2-2, with D hard to call. Source material: blood, either unsorted or a sorted T cell fraction (not recorded which). The TCR was taken from a female donor with ankylosing spondylitis or in good health (not recorded which). The CDR3 spells CASSFQRAGELFF. The CDR3 region has the DNA TGCGCCAGCAGCTTTCAAAGGGCCGGGGAGCTGTTTTTT.